This T cell receptor beta chain originates from a study of OX40 agonist ivuxolimab in advanced cancers. Study-wide findings and caveats: Mean expanded clone counts were higher in CD8+ than CD4+ T cells. At 0.1 to 3.0 mg/kg and by week 6, clonal expansion occurred in CD4+ and CD8+ blood T cells. Patients who responded partially at 0.1-3.0 mg/kg showed clonal expansion ranking among the lowest.

Autoimmune disease history or systemic immunosuppression led to patient exclusion. The CDR3 consists of 14 residues. CDR1 and CDR2 (germline): SNHLY, FYNNEI. V lost 9 bases, J lost 2 bases, and 17 bases lay in between. This clone was observed a single time. Antigen: not known. This table comes from immunoSEQ multiplex PCR, and its TCRdb copy is limited to in-frame clones, with some not included. The repertoire holds about 150,000 clones, with roughly 92% as singletons. The source material was CD4+ or CD8+ T cells sorted from blood, sampled in a trial of the OX40 agonist ivuxolimab. This sequence originates from an adult with an advanced solid tumor such as melanoma, head and neck, liver or kidney cancer. The chain combines TRBV2 with TRBJ2-7; D might be TRBD2 (6 bases). CDR3 DNA sequence: TGTGCCAGTTATAAGGGACTTCTTGCCTACGAGCAGTACTTC. This sequence encodes CASYKGLLAYEQYF.